A single sample gave rise to the 2 T cell receptor beta chains below, sequenced in a study of T cells of healthy individuals. One entry per CDR3 protein results from TCRdb running MiXCR on the 5' RACE reads. The sample lists 40,000 to 60,000 distinct CDR3 sequences; 14% to 15% were seen once. The receptors were gathered from a human donor in good health.

There are many counts of this clonotype. The chain recombines TRBV24-1 with TRBJ2-3, with TRBD2 matching over 8 bases. V lost 8 bases, J lost 4 bases, and 7 bases stayed unmatched. CDR3 size: 14 residues. Germline loops: CDR1 KGHDR, CDR2 SFDVKD. The CDR3 sequence is CATKSGGDPDTQYF. The CDR3 DNA reads TGTGCCACCAAGAGCGGGGGAGACCCAGATACGCAGTATTTT.

Only a few counts were recorded for this clonotype. The V gene is TRBV9, the J gene TRBJ2-7; D possibly corresponds to TRBD2 (7 bases). The CDR3 has 13 residues. CDR1 is SGDLS and CDR2 is YYNGEE in the germline V gene. Trimming cost V 3 bases and J 5 bases, with 12 bases left between them. CDR3 DNA sequence: TGTGCCAGCAGCGAGGGGGGGTTCGACGAGCAGTACTTC. Its translation is CASSEGGFDEQYF. Variable domain in full (rest from reference TRBV9 and TRBJ2-7): DSGVTQTPKHLITATGQRVTLRCSPRSGDLSVYWYQQSLDQGLQFLIQYYNGEERAKGNILERFSAQQFPDLHSELNLSSLELGDSALYFCASSEGGFDEQYFGPGTRLTVT.